A selection of T cell receptor beta chains follows, all from one sample in a study of CD8 T cell repertoires and HIV-1 epitope variants. Measured with immunoSEQ multiplex PCR; TCRdb has only the in-frame clones, and not every one. The profile shows under 100,000 clones, approximately 70% of them singletons. Sequencing was done on a sample of uncultured baseline CD8+ T cells from peripheral blood mononuclear cells (PBMCs). The receptors were sampled from a male donor with HIV. The conserved cysteine and the conserved F or W are not part of the CDR3 here.

len	v_gene	CDR3aa
10	TRBV6-5	ASSITGGTQY
12	TRBV7-8	ASSLAGVAYEQY
14	TRBV4-2	ASSQRGGSRTDEQF
15	TRBV21-1	ASSKGGGRRAKNIQY
10	TRBV7-9	ASSDGLYGYT
14	TRBV5-6	ASSLFPTSGEETQY
11	TRBV9	ASSGGTNYGYT
12	TRBV6-5	ASSYEAATDTQY
13	TRBV9	ASSVSSGDNSPLH
13	TRBV7-6	ASSLEQGRNSPLH
10	TRBV6-5	ASSRQAGELF
15	TRBV18	ASSPGTGASGANVLT
17	TRBV18	ASSPTRTSGIRGTGELF
11	TRBV5-1	ASSGRTLETQY
12	TRBV7-9	ASSSRDRSNEQY
12	TRBV15	ATSREGFSYEQY
13	TRBV6-6	ASTSRRVGTDTQY
10	TRBV19	ASSPSREEAF
11	TRBV6-5	AGARDSAGEQY
15	TRBV5-1	ASSSTRTGPSSYEQY
10	TRBV18	ASSPKGDTQY
12	TRBV19	ASSMGKGRETQY
12	TRBV19	ASSIEGGPYEQY
10	TRBV28	ASNNRAYEQY
13	TRBV28	ASRLLDREFDGYT
17	TRBV7-8	ASSLARISALTSGNTIY
13	TRBV5-1	ASSPDAVMNTEAF
12	TRBV7-2	ASSPDSFNEKLF
12	TRBV30	AWSLPLGGTEAF
11	TRBV6-4	ASSGGSNQPQH
13	TRBV19	ASSIQGMGNQPQH